The present T cell receptor beta chain was sequenced within a study of CD8 T cells in ankylosing spondylitis. General study findings and limits: Ankylosing spondylitis blood seemed to carry a telltale TCR beta motif made of roughly 8 highly homologous variants.

For TCR beta, libraries came from quantitative 5'-RACE with molecular barcodes. From the 5' RACE reads, TCRdb called clonotypes with MiXCR, one entry per CDR3 protein. The table records a few hundred thousand distinct CDR3 sequences, more than 20% of them present only once. Worth noting for this clonotype: Its antigen is undetermined.

Sequencing was performed on blood, either unsorted or a sorted T cell fraction (not recorded which). The TCR comes from a male donor with ankylosing spondylitis.

The CDR3 DNA reads TGTGCCATCAGTGAGTCGTCCAGGGCACCCGGGGAGCTGTTTTTT. Its protein product is CAISESSRAPGELFF. This chain joins TRBV10-3 and TRBJ2-2, with D possibly being TRBD1 (5 bases). Germline V gene data show CDR1 as ENHRY and CDR2 as SYGVKD. The CDR3 consists of 15 residues. Between the trimmed V and J ends, which lost 0 bases and 6 bases, there was a span of 11 bases.